This record looks at one T cell receptor (beta chain) sequence and its context. Antigen specificity is unknown. The sample belongs to a study of OX40 agonist ivuxolimab in advanced cancers. Study context: Every 2 weeks, ivuxolimab was infused into the patients intravenously at between 0.01 and 10 mg/kg. General study results and limits: Clonal expansion from baseline to week 6 occurred in both CD4+ and CD8+ T cells. Relative to CD4+, CD8+ T cells held more expanded clones on average.

CDR1 is MNHEY and CDR2 is SMNVEV in the germline V gene (reference sequence). The CDR3 covers 16 residues. The V gene end was trimmed by 7 bases and the J gene end by 4 bases; junction bases not matched to a gene: 9. The timepoints at which blood was sampled were baseline, cycle 4 day 1, and cycle 7 day 1. The method was immunoSEQ multiplex PCR; TCRdb's version includes in-frame clones alone and lacks a portion of them. The sample holds tens of thousands of clones, about 72% seen once. The rearrangement links TRBV27 to TRBJ2-1; 11 bases are a match to TRBD1. Specimen: CD4+ or CD8+ T cells sorted from blood, collected in a trial of the OX40 agonist ivuxolimab. The sequence derives from an adult with an advanced solid tumor such as melanoma, head and neck, liver or kidney cancer. The CDR3 DNA sequence: TGTGCCAGCACTGACCTCGGGACAGGGGGTTACAATGAGCAGTTCTTC. This translates into CASTDLGTGGYNEQFF.